Below, one T cell receptor (beta chain) is given with its context. Patients of the Seattle cohort, enrolled during active infection, were followed longitudinally. The record originates from a study of blood T cell repertoires in COVID-19. About the study: The study drew acute and convalescent COVID-19 samples from the United States, Italy and Spain. T cells, B-cell-depleted T cells, or PBMCs supplied cDNA or gDNA.

Per the authors' pipeline: How many nucleated cells were present was estimated from reference gene primer amplification. Profiled with immunoSEQ multiplex PCR; TCRdb holds only in-frame clones, not every one. V, J and clone size were drawn from that table, and D and trimming were deduced from the DNA. The sample holds around 190,000 clones, roughly 79% seen once. Germline values: CDR1 MNHEY, CDR2 SMNVEV (reference sequence). The CDR3 is made up of 14 amino acids. Trimming removed 11 bases from V and 2 bases from J, with 18 bases in between. This sequence was found in a middle-aged woman with COVID-19, enrolled during active disease. Sequencing input: peripheral blood. The rearrangement joins TRBV27 to TRBJ1-1; the D is unclear. In DNA, the CDR3 is TGTGCCGCAGGCGCCACATCTGCAAACACTGAAGCTTTCTTT. Its protein is CAAGATSANTEAFF.